This record concerns one T cell receptor (beta chain) sequence. No antigen is known for it. This specimen belongs to a study of Ad26.COV2.S vaccination and SARS-CoV-2 variants. Study-wide findings and caveats: The placebo group had lower spike-specific TCR breadth than the vaccine recipients did. A substantial breadth of spike-specific CD8+ and CD4+ T cell responses after vaccination has been reported. Vaccinees and placebo recipients showed similar non-spike TCR breadth.

Sequenced by immunoSEQ multiplex PCR; TCRdb stores in-frame clones only, minus some. The table records 43,000 or so clones, 83% of them present only once. The clonotype was recovered from a human donor who had recovered from COVID-19. The material sequenced was peripheral blood, taken after recovery from COVID-19.

This chain's CDR3 is CASSLGFSTDTQYF. CDR3 bases: TGTGCCAGCAGCCTCGGATTTAGCACAGATACGCAGTATTTT. This chain links TRBV5-8 with TRBJ2-3; D is ambiguous. V was cut by 4 bases and J by 0 bases, with 9 bases left in between. Germline V gene sequence: CDR1 SGHTS, CDR2 YDEGEE. The CDR3 spans 14 residues.